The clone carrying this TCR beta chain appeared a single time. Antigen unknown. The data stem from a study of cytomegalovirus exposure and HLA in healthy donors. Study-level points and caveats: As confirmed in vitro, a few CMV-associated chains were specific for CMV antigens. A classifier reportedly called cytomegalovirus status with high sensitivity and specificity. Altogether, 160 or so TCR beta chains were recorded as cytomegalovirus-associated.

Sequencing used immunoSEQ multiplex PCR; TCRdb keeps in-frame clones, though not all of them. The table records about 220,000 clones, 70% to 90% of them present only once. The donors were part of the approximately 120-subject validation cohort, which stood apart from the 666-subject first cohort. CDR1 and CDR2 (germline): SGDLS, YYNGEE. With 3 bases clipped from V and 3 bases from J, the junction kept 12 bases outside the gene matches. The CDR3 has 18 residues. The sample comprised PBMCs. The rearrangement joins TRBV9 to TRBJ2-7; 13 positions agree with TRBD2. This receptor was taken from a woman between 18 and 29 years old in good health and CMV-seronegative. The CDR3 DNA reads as TGTGCCAGCAGCGAGGGGGGGGAGGGACTAGCGGGATACTACGAGCAGTACTTC. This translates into CASSEGGEGLAGYYEQYF.